Included here is one TCR beta chain sequence, with context. The specificity of this receptor is unknown. No base quality values were provided; no much bigger clone lies one nucleotide off. Its CDR3 holds 13 amino acids, cysteine through phenylalanine. The read is trimmed to its CDR3 DNA, 39 bases read in frame from base 1. As encoded in the germline V gene, CDR1 is SGHDN while CDR2 is FVKESK. V gives up 2 bases and J gives up 8 bases, and the segment between their germline ends measures 12 bases. For sequencing of the TCRbeta CDR3 region, genomic DNA was extracted from the sorted cells. The immunoSEQ Assay was used to sequence the TCRbeta CDR3 regions. The clones in this table, taken by TCRdb from immuneACCESS, are in-frame only. Not every clone is retained; where verified, under half of the shortfall comes from an unresolved V gene, and the cause of the rest is unknown. The sample profile shows 25,000 to 35,000 clones; about four fifths of them were found once. Roughly 15% of the sample is taken by the ten largest.

These data are taken from a study of OX40 agonist ivuxolimab in advanced cancers. For the study in its entirety: Ivuxolimab was an agonistic, fully human IgG2 monoclonal antibody directed against OX40 (CD134), a costimulatory receptor. Intravenous ivuxolimab was administered to patients every 2 weeks at six dose levels: 0.01, 0.1, 0.3, 1.5, 3 and 10 mg/kg. Of the approximately 50 patients in dose escalation, 19 had hepatocellular carcinoma, some 15 had melanoma, 9 had renal cell carcinoma and 9 had head and neck cancer. In the dose-escalation cohort, 82.7% of patients were male, and the mean age was approximately 64 years, with a range of roughly 20 to 80. Prior anti-PD-1, anti-PD-L1 or anti-CTLA-4 therapy was permitted, and checkpoint inhibitors had been received by 30% to 40% of dose-escalation patients. Partial responses occurred in three dose-escalation patients, of whom one had hepatocellular carcinoma and two had cutaneous melanoma. Peripheral TCRbeta sequencing was intended to test whether TCR sequence diversity was altered and clonal T-cell expansion was caused by ivuxolimab. The paper covers the monotherapy dose-escalation part of the phase I ivuxolimab trial, which included N ≈ 50 patients. Paper-wide results and their limitations: Low levels of normalized T-cell clonal expansion were also seen in some patients who did not respond. In partial responders in the 0.1-3.0 mg/kg groups, normalized peripheral clonal expansion was found to be among the lowest, especially among CD8+ T cells. Antigen specificity was not determined for the clonally expanded peripheral T cells. At doses of 0.1 to 3.0 mg/kg, clonal expansion of both CD4+ and CD8+ blood T cells was observed from baseline to week 6. After ivuxolimab, expanded clones were on average more numerous among CD8+ T cells than among CD4+ T cells.

The trial excluded patients who had a history of autoimmune disease or who were on systemic immunosuppression. Peripheral blood for TCR sequencing was collected from all dose cohorts at baseline, on cycle 4 day 1, and on cycle 7 day 1. Samples came from an open-label, multicenter, first-in-human phase I dose-escalation trial of ivuxolimab. Adults with locally advanced or metastatic melanoma, renal cell carcinoma, hepatocellular carcinoma or head and neck squamous cell carcinoma were enrolled in the trial. Before TCR sequencing, CD4+ and CD8+ T cells were separately sorted from peripheral blood. Recombination joined TRBV14 with TRBJ1-1, with an unclear D gene assignment. This TCR came from an adult with an advanced solid tumor such as melanoma, head and neck, liver or kidney cancer. This specimen was CD4+ or CD8+ T cells sorted from blood, taken in a trial of the OX40 agonist ivuxolimab. The CDR3 has the sequence CASSQYGSREAFF. The DNA sequence is as follows: TGTGCCAGCAGCCAATATGGGTCCAGGGAAGCTTTCTTT.